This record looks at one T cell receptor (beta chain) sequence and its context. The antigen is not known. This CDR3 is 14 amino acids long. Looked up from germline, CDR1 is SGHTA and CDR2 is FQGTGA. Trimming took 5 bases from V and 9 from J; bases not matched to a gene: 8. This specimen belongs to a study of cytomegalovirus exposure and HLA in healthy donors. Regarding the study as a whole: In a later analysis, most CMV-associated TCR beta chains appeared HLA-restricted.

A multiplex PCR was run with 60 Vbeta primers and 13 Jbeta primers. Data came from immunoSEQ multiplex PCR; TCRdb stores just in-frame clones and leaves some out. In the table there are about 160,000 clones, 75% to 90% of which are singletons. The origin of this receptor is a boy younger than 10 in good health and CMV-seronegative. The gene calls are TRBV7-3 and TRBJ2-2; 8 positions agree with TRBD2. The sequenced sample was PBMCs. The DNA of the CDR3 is TGTGCCAGCAGCCTTCAGCGGGAGTCCCGGGAGCTGTTTTTT. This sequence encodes CASSLQRESRELFF. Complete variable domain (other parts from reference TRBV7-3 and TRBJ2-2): GAGVSQTPSNKVTEKGKYVELRCDPISGHTALYWYRQSLGQGPEFLIYFQGTGAADDSGLPNDRFFAVRPEGSVSTLKIQRTERGDSAVYLCASSLQRESRELFFGEGSRLTVL.